These T cell receptor beta chains were read from a single sample in a study of shared clonotypes between healthy human individuals. Data came from immunoSEQ multiplex PCR; TCRdb stores just in-frame clones and leaves some out. This table holds about half a million clones, around four fifths found once. The sequenced material came from PBMCs. These receptors originate from a woman aged 40 to 50 in good health. Some clones in this sample may be carry-over from other donors' samples. CDR3s leave out the opening cysteine and the closing phenylalanine or tryptophan. For some rows the clone size is stated as once, few or many, or as a class when expanded; others skip it.

TRBJ2-5,TRBV7-9,NA,ASSLAGLAGTSGTQY
TRBJ2-1,TRBV5-4,once,ASSLARISGYNEQF
TRBJ1-1,TRBV6-9,NA,ASSYSISTEAF
TRBJ2-7,TRBV4-1,NA,ASSHTGFSSYEQY
TRBJ2-1,TRBV30,NA,AWSVRLAGGPSPYNEQF
TRBJ2-2,TRBV9,once,ASSEGLAGKTGTGELF
TRBJ2-2,TRBV30,NA,ALNPANTGELF
TRBJ2-7,TRBV28,NA,ATQRQQLSYEQY
NA,TRBV2,NA,ASSDRGYEQY
TRBJ1-2,TRBV18,NA,ASSILPRAENYGYT
TRBJ1-4,TRBV29-1,NA,SGRQGGNEKLF
TRBJ2-7,TRBV28,few,ASSSSGTYEQY
TRBJ1-4,TRBV5-6,few,ASSPGTGSTNEKLF
TRBJ1-3,TRBV4-1,NA,ASSQGLGRRGNTIY
TRBJ2-1,TRBV7-6,NA,ASSLVRTGLGKDQF
TRBJ2-3,TRBV7-3,NA,ASSSGSTDTQY
TRBJ2-5,TRBV18,once,ASSPPGPHQETQY
NA,TRBV30,NA,AWTSGDSYEQY
TRBJ2-7,TRBV5-8,NA,ASSLAPSRVYEQY
TRBJ2-2,TRBV5-1,NA,ASSGGPANTGELF